This TCR beta chain was obtained from a study of cytomegalovirus exposure and HLA in healthy donors. The wider study: Both the 120 or so validation repertoires and the roughly 640 first-cohort repertoires used the same platform, as reported by a later analysis. Overall study findings and caveats: It was reportedly the case that the classifier diagnosed cytomegalovirus status with high specificity and sensitivity. Cytomegalovirus association was assigned to approximately 180 TCR beta chains. The CMV antigen specificity of a few CMV-associated chains was confirmed through in vitro analysis.

Worth noting for this clone: The antigen remains undetermined. Other DNA sequences from this sample encode an identical CDR3 as well.

CDR1 is MNHNS, CDR2 SASEGT, per germline. V was pared by 3 bases and J by 3 bases, with 0 bases of the junction left unmatched. The CDR3 contains 15 residues. Measured with immunoSEQ multiplex PCR; TCRdb has only the in-frame clones, and not every one. The data show about 170,000 clones, around 87% seen once. This TCR derives from a woman aged 25 to 39 in good health and CMV-seronegative. Sequenced: PBMCs. The chain carries TRBV6-1 and TRBJ2-1, with 12 bases fitting TRBD2. This CDR3 is CASSETSGGYNEQFF. In DNA form, the CDR3 reads TGTGCCAGCAGTGAGACTAGCGGGGGCTACAATGAGCAGTTCTTC.